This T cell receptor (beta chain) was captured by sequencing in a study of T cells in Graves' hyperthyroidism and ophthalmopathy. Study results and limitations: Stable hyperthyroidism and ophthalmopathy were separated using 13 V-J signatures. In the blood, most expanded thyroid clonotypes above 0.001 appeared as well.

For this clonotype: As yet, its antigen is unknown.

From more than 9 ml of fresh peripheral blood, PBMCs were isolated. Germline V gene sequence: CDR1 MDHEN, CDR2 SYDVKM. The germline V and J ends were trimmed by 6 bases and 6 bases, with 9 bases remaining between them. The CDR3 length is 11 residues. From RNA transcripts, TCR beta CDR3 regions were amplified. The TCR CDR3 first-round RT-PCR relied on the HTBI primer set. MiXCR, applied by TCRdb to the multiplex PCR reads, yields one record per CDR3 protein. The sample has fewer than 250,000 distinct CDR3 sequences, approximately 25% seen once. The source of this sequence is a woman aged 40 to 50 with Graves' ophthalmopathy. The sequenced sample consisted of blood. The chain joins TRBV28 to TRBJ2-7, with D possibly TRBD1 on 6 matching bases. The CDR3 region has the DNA TGTGCCAGCAGGCGCAGGGGCGAGCAGTACTTC. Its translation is CASRRRGEQYF.